The sequence of this TCR beta chain was determined in a study of T cell responses to AZD1222 COVID-19 vaccine. The study, taken as a whole, reports: The donor group comprised mostly white British people and more females; the analysis possibly underestimated clonal diversity.

The table came from immunoSEQ multiplex PCR; TCRdb's copy has only in-frame clones and leaves some out. The data show about 140,000 clones, 85% to 95% seen once. Worth noting for this clone: What it recognizes is unknown.

V was clipped by 0 bases and J by 4 bases, with 9 bases between them. The V gene's germline CDR1 is GTSNPN and CDR2 SVGIG (reference sequence). The CDR3 runs to 13 residues. This receptor was obtained from an adult in good health. Sequencing used peripheral blood, obtained on day 0 of MenACWY control vaccination. This chain connects TRBV30 to TRBJ1-2; no definite D call. In nucleotides, the CDR3 is TGTGCCTGGAGTGTACAAGGGTTCTATGGCTACACCTTC. It encodes CAWSVQGFYGYTF.